This T cell receptor beta chain was documented in a study of blood T cells in healthy people across ages. Alongside a J-beta primer mix, a sample-barcoded 5' primer served in a second PCR lasting roughly 6 to 11 cycles. Every sample produced at least 3 million CDR3-containing paired-end reads. One entry per CDR3 protein, called by TCRdb with MiXCR from the 5' RACE reads. The table records 800,000 to 950,000 distinct CDR3 sequences, 25% to 30% of them present only once. Each sample provided at least 5.5 micrograms of extracted total RNA. This sample also appeared in a second study, on T cells of mothers and their children.

This TCR derives from a woman between 40 and 55 years old in good health. The sample was blood.

CDR3 residues: CATATPGTGDADTQYF. Written as DNA, the CDR3 is TGTGCCACCGCGACCCCCGGGACAGGGGACGCAGATACGCAGTATTTT. The gene calls are TRBV27 and TRBJ2-3, with 10 bases matching TRBD1. V lost 10 bases and J lost 4; bases outside the gene matches: 14. CDR1 MNHEY and CDR2 SMNVEV come from the germline V gene (reference sequence). The CDR3 is made up of 16 amino acids.